The 3 T cell receptor beta chains given below trace back to one sample, sequenced in a study of cytomegalovirus exposure and HLA in healthy donors. Generated by immunoSEQ multiplex PCR, the TCRdb table keeps only in-frame clones and is missing some. The sample carries about 120,000 clones, approximately 95% recorded once. Sequencing was carried out using PBMCs. These receptors all come from a man aged 18-30 years in good health and CMV-seronegative.

The J gene is TRBJ2-7, the V gene TRBV5-1; the match to TRBD1 covers 8 bases. V gave up 4 bases and J gave up 4 bases; unmatched junction bases: 10. Germline assignment: CDR1 SGHRS and CDR2 YFSETQ. The CDR3 sequence is 15 residues long. The CDR3 nucleotides are TGCGCCAGCAGCCTGGACACAGGGGGATGGTACGAGCAGTACTTC. This gives the protein CASSLDTGGWYEQYF.

This chain uses TRBV5-4 with TRBJ2-7, with 7 positions matching TRBD1. The ends lost 3 bases at V and 2 bases at J; junction bases unmatched: 5. The CDR3 has 14 residues. Germline loops: CDR1 SGHNT, CDR2 YYREEE (reference sequence). The CDR3 nucleotides are TGTGCCAGCAGCTCGACAGGGAGCGCCTACGAGCAGTACTTC. Translated, it gives CASSSTGSAYEQYF.

This chain joins TRBV12-2 and TRBJ1-1; the D call TRBD1 from the table was never checked on the DNA. TRBV12-2 is marked as a pseudogene. The length of the CDR3 is 14 residues. DNA for the CDR3: TGTGCAAGTCGCCCGGACAGGGCGCCCATTGAAGCTTTCTTT. Its protein is CASRPDRAPIEAFF.